The present T cell receptor beta chain was sequenced within a study of T cell changes during pregnancy in multiple sclerosis. CDR3 length equals 11 residues. V was pared by 5 bases and J by 6 bases, with 9 bases between. The germline CDR1 and CDR2 sequences are DFQATT and SNEGSKA (reference sequence). Clones were sequenced by immunoSEQ multiplex PCR, and TCRdb holds only the in-frame ones, with some missing. The sample consists of approximately 74,000 clones, about 92% of them appearing once. Sample: peripheral blood, taken before pregnancy. This TCR was sampled from a female donor with multiple sclerosis, enrolled in a pregnancy study. The J gene is TRBJ2-3, the V gene TRBV20-1; D may be TRBD2 (6 bases). DNA for the CDR3: TGCAGTGCTGGACTATCGGATACGCAGTATTTT. It yields the protein CSAGLSDTQYF.